The 4 T cell receptor beta chains presented below share a single source sample, sequenced in a study of blood T cell repertoires in COVID-19. Profiling relied on immunoSEQ multiplex PCR, and the TCRdb table lists in-frame clones only, not all of them. This sample yields more than 300,000 clones, of which around 90% are seen a single time; around 0.96% belongs to the top ten. The specimen was peripheral blood. The source is a woman in her thirties or forties with COVID-19, enrolled during active disease.

This chain's CDR3 is CASSPGTSNEQYF. The CDR3 DNA reads TGCGCCAGCAGCCCCGGGACTAGCAACGAGCAGTACTTC. The genes are TRBV4-3 and TRBJ2-7; 9 nucleotides agree with TRBD2. The germline V gene has CDR1 LGHNA and CDR2 YSLEER. This CDR3 is 13 amino acids long. V lost 4 bases and J lost 5; bases outside the gene matches: 3.

This chain connects TRBV2 to TRBJ2-7; 7 nucleotides agree with TRBD1. Germline lookup yields CDR1 SNHLY and CDR2 FYNNEI. The CDR3 is 13 residues long. V trimming: 5 bases; J trimming: 0 bases; junction bases outside the gene matches: 1. The DNA for the CDR3 is TGTGCCAGCAGTTGGGACAGCTCCTACGAGCAGTACTTC. This sequence encodes CASSWDSSYEQYF.

The V and J genes are TRBV12-5 and TRBJ1-5, with D perhaps matching TRBD1 (5 bases). The germline gives CDR1 LGHNT, CDR2 FRNRAP. The CDR3 has 14 amino acids. Trimming took 6 bases from V and 0 from J, leaving 9 bases between them. This CDR3 is CASGQGDSNQPQHF. The CDR3, as DNA: TGTGCTAGTGGGCAAGGGGATAGCAATCAGCCCCAGCATTTT. Based on the CDR3 plus reference TRBV12-5 and TRBJ1-5, the full variable domain is DARVTQTPRHKVTEMGQEVTMRCQPILGHNTVFWYRQTMMQGLELLAYFRNRAPLDDSGMPKDRFSAEMPDATLATLKIQPSEPRDSAVYFCASGQGDSNQPQHFGDGTRLSIL.

J is TRBJ2-3 and V is TRBV5-1, with 10 positions matching TRBD1. The CDR3 has 20 residues. The trim removed 0 bases at V and 0 bases at J, leaving 13 bases unmatched. The V gene's germline CDR1 is SGHRS and CDR2 YFSETQ. CDR3 in amino acids: CASSLAPDRGRPASTDTQYF. DNA of the CDR3: TGCGCCAGCAGCTTGGCCCCCGACAGGGGGCGGCCAGCCAGCACAGATACGCAGTATTTT.